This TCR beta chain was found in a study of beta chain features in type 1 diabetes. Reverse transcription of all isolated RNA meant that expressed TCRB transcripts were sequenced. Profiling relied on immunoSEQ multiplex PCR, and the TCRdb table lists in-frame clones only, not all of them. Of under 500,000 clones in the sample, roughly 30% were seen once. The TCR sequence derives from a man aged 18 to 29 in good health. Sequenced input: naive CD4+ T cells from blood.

The CDR3 loop is CSVEKGNRADTQYF. The DNA for the CDR3 is TGCAGCGTTGAAAAGGGGAATCGGGCAGATACGCAGTATTTT. The gene calls are TRBV29-1 and TRBJ2-3; the D gene is possibly TRBD1 (5 bases). The CDR3 covers 14 residues. Germline V gene lookup returns CDR1 SQVTM and CDR2 ANQGSEA. The germline V and J ends were trimmed by 2 bases and 4 bases, with 13 bases remaining between them.